What follows are 24 T cell receptor beta chains derived from one specimen sequenced in a study of human T cells and chemical hapten exposure. MiXCR was run by TCRdb on the RACE reads, yielding one entry per CDR3 protein. In the table there are about 69,000 distinct CDR3 sequences, 10% of which are singletons. Time point in this sample: patch test 2, 6 weeks after DPC sensitization. Treatment in this sample: therapeutic diphenylcyclopropenone sensitization with weekly scalp DPC. The material was whole blood, obtained in connection with sensitization to the hapten diphenylcyclopropenone (DPC). Every receptor here comes from a woman aged 45-59 years with alopecia areata. Some clones in this sample may be carry-over from other donors' samples.

This clonotype has just a few counts. This sequence joins TRBV19 and TRBJ1-5; D not certain. The V end was cut by 8 bases, the J end by 1 base, with 15 bases between. Germline CDR1 reads LNHDA; CDR2 reads SQIVND (reference sequence). The CDR3 consists of 15 residues. The CDR3 region is CASQNPLRSNQPQHF. CDR3 sequence (DNA): TGTGCCAGTCAAAACCCCCTTCGGAGCAATCAGCCCCAGCATTTT.

This clonotype was seen many times. The rearrangement links TRBV7-3 to TRBJ2-1; TRBD2 agrees at 12 bases. This CDR3 region has 16 residues. Germline V gene lookup returns CDR1 SGHTA and CDR2 FQGTGA. V lost 5 bases to trimming and J lost 5 bases; unmatched junction nucleotides: 7. The CDR3 sequence is CASSRDGLAGNNEQFF. In DNA, the CDR3 is TGTGCCAGCAGCCGCGACGGACTAGCGGGAAACAATGAGCAGTTCTTC.

The chain is built from TRBV28 and TRBJ1-1; D not certain. Trimming removed 7 bases from V and 3 bases from J, with 15 bases in between. The CDR3 covers 14 residues. The germline V gene encodes CDR1 MDHEN and CDR2 SYDVKM. CDR3 loop: CASTGGGEYTEAFF. The CDR3 region has the DNA TGTGCCAGCACGGGCGGCGGAGAGTACACTGAAGCTTTCTTT.

The table lists this clonotype with many counts. The chain carries TRBV5-1 and TRBJ2-3; 8 bases align to TRBD2. CDR1 and CDR2 (germline): SGHRS, YFSETQ. There are 14 residues in the CDR3. V shed 3 bases and J 9 bases; nucleotides not matched to a gene: 9. The CDR3 reads CASSSRMSGSTQYF. The CDR3 DNA is TGCGCCAGCAGCTCGCGAATGAGCGGGAGCACGCAGTATTTT.

In this sample, this clonotype turned up a few times. This sequence joins TRBV2 and TRBJ2-2; tentative D call: TRBD1 (5 bases). The CDR3 contains 16 residues. V was pared by 5 bases and J by 4 bases, with 17 bases between. In germline, CDR1 is SNHLY, CDR2 FYNNEI. The CDR3 region has the DNA TGTGCCAGCAGTCAACCCCTTACAGGACCCACCGGGGAGCTGTTTTTT. Encoded protein: CASSQPLTGPTGELFF.

This clonotype was detected a few times. The chain employs TRBV6-6 and TRBJ2-3; TRBD2 agrees at 12 bases. Germline loops: CDR1 MNHNY, CDR2 SVGAGI (reference sequence). V lost 0 bases, J lost 2 bases, and 9 bases stayed unmatched. The CDR3 has 19 amino acids. The chain's CDR3 is CASSYSTVRTSGDTDTQYF. DNA of the CDR3: TGTGCCAGCAGTTACTCGACCGTGCGGACTAGCGGGGACACAGATACGCAGTATTTT.

This clonotype was seen many times. This chain uses TRBV20-1 with TRBJ2-3; weak D call: TRBD2 (6 bases). CDR3 length: 14 amino acids. Germline assignment: CDR1 DFQATT and CDR2 SNEGSKA (reference sequence). The V end was cut by 6 bases, the J end by 3 bases, with 16 bases between. CDR3 sequence reads: CSAPGGAGTDTQYF. Here the CDR3 DNA reads TGCAGTGCCCCCGGCGGGGCCGGGACAGATACGCAGTATTTT.

V usage is TRBV11-1 and J usage is TRBJ1-1; D is uncertain. Trimming removed 4 bases from V and 5 bases from J, with 11 bases in between. CDR3 length equals 13 residues. Per germline, CDR1 SGHAT and CDR2 FQDESV (reference sequence). CDR3 in amino acids: CASSYGERTEAFF. The CDR3 nucleotides read TGTGCCAGCAGCTACGGGGAGCGGACTGAAGCTTTCTTT.

The rearrangement links TRBV14 to TRBJ2-5; D may match TRBD1 or TRBD2 (5 bases each). The CDR3 is 13 amino acids. Looked up from germline, CDR1 is SGHDN and CDR2 is FVKESK. Trimming cost V 4 bases and J 3 bases, with 9 bases left between them. The CDR3 region is CASSRDLKETQYF. The CDR3 coding sequence is TGTGCCAGCAGCCGGGACCTAAAAGAGACCCAGTACTTC.

This clonotype turned up a few times. The chain carries TRBV18 and TRBJ1-1; possible D gene TRBD1, 5 bases. The V and J ends lost 2 bases and 4 bases respectively, with 8 bases between them. The germline V gene has CDR1 KGHSH and CDR2 LQKENI. This CDR3 region has 13 residues. The CDR3 is CASSPVGTTEAFF. As DNA, the CDR3 is TGTGCCAGCTCACCAGTAGGGACCACTGAAGCTTTCTTT.

This clonotype has at least ten counts. V gene TRBV7-9 combines with J gene TRBJ2-2, with 11 nucleotides matching TRBD2. Germline V gives CDR1 SEHNR, CDR2 FQNEAQ (reference sequence). V was pared by 5 bases and J by 4 bases, with 3 bases of the junction left unmatched. CDR3 length: 15 residues. For the CDR3, the DNA is TGTGCCAGCAGCCCGACTAGCGGGACCACCGGGGAGCTGTTTTTT. Amino acid sequence: CASSPTSGTTGELFF.

This clonotype was detected only a few times. The J gene is TRBJ2-1, the V gene TRBV20-1; D unresolved. Germline CDR1 and CDR2: DFQATT and SNEGSKA (reference sequence). The CDR3 is 11 amino acids. With 6 bases removed from V and 10 bases from J, the gap between germline ends came to 13 bases. CDR3 sequence: CSAALQAEQFF. Here the CDR3 DNA reads TGCAGTGCAGCCCTACAAGCGGAGCAGTTCTTC.

This clonotype was found many times. The rearrangement uses TRBV10-2 and TRBJ2-7; D unresolved. The V end lost 1 base, the J end lost 3 bases, and 4 bases lay between the germline ends. Germline CDR1 is WSHSY and CDR2 is SAAADI. This CDR3 has 12 amino acids. In DNA form, the CDR3 reads TGCGCCAGCAGTGAGTTCGACTACGAGCAGTACTTC. This codes for CASSEFDYEQYF.

J is TRBJ1-1 and V is TRBV4-1; 8 bases are a match to TRBD1. Germline CDR1 reads MGHRA; CDR2 reads YSYEKL. This CDR3 spans 16 amino acids. Trimming at V came to 4 bases and at J to 2 bases, leaving 9 bases not matched to a gene. CDR3 nucleotide sequence: TGCGCCAGCAGCCGACGGAAAGGACAGGGAAACACTGAAGCTTTCTTT. Protein: CASSRRKGQGNTEAFF.

This clonotype was found many times. The chain carries TRBV19 and TRBJ1-2; TRBD1 aligns across 7 bases. In germline, CDR1 is LNHDA, CDR2 SQIVND (reference sequence). J gave up 8 bases and V 5 bases, and 11 bases lay outside the gene matches. The CDR3 extends over 14 amino acids. CDR3 nucleotides: TGTGCCAGTAGTCTCATTTCAGACAGGGAAGGCTACACCTTC. Protein sequence: CASSLISDREGYTF.

The chain couples TRBV21-1 to TRBJ1-1. TRBV21-1 corresponds to a pseudogene. CDR3 size: 11 residues. The CDR3 DNA sequence: TGTGCCCCCGGTGAGGGAGGGGAAGCTTTCTTT. It specifies CAPGEGGEAFF.

The chain's CDR3 is CSAAGLAYEQYF. The CDR3 coding sequence is TGCAGTGCCGCAGGACTAGCATACGAGCAGTACTTC. The V gene is TRBV20-1, the J gene TRBJ2-7; 8 bases map to TRBD2. This CDR3 has 12 amino acids. Germline loops: CDR1 DFQATT, CDR2 SNEGSKA (reference sequence). J lost 4 bases, V lost 6 bases, and 5 bases had no gene match.

This clonotype was recorded at least ten times. The chain recombines TRBV20-1 with TRBJ2-3; TRBD2 matches at 11 bases. CDR3 length: 14 amino acids. V was pared by 3 bases and J by 3 bases, with 2 bases of the junction left unmatched. Germline assignment: CDR1 DFQATT and CDR2 SNEGSKA (reference sequence). The CDR3 DNA reads as TGCAGTGCTAGGAGGACTAGCGGGACAGATACGCAGTATTTT. This codes for CSARRTSGTDTQYF.

The chain joins TRBV11-2 to TRBJ2-1; D may be TRBD2 (6 bases). Looked up from germline, CDR1 is SGHAT and CDR2 is FQNNGV. Trimming stripped 5 bases from V and 6 bases from J, with 11 bases between. This CDR3 comprises 13 residues. CDR3 region: CASSQTGGNEQFF. The CDR3 DNA is TGTGCCAGCAGCCAGACCGGGGGCAATGAGCAGTTCTTC.

Many counts were recorded for this clonotype. The chain employs TRBV30 and TRBJ2-2; 9 positions agree with TRBD1. The CDR3 has 15 amino acids. V shed 0 bases and J 6 bases; nucleotides not matched to a gene: 5. Germline V gene lookup returns CDR1 GTSNPN and CDR2 SVGIG (reference sequence). The CDR3: CAWSVLQGAAGELFF. CDR3 in DNA: TGTGCCTGGAGTGTACTACAGGGGGCAGCCGGGGAGCTGTTTTTT.

The rearrangement links TRBV10-3 to TRBJ2-3; 9 bases align to TRBD1. CDR3 size: 15 residues. J was trimmed by 5 bases and V by 6 bases; bases with no gene match: 9. CDR1 ENHRY and CDR2 SYGVKD come from the germline V gene. Here the CDR3 reads CAIRKLTGGEDTQYF. The CDR3 bases are TGTGCCATCAGAAAACTGACAGGGGGTGAAGATACGCAGTATTTT.

This clonotype was counted many times. The rearrangement joins TRBV20-1 to TRBJ2-7, with unresolved D. Germline V CDR1 and CDR2: DFQATT, SNEGSKA (reference sequence). V lost 1 base, J lost 3 bases, and 16 bases lay in between. CDR3 length: 15 residues. CDR3 residues: CSARGGPKTLYEQYF. CDR3 coding DNA: TGCAGTGCTAGAGGAGGACCCAAGACTCTCTACGAGCAGTACTTC.

This clonotype was found a few times. The rearrangement joins TRBV29-1 to TRBJ2-1; tentatively, D is TRBD2 (6 bases). Trimming pared 4 bases from V and 0 bases from J, leaving 7 bases between. Looked up from germline, CDR1 is SQVTM and CDR2 is ANQGSEA. The CDR3 is 13 amino acids. CDR3 nucleotide sequence: TGCAGCGTTGCCGGGAGCTCCTACAATGAGCAGTTCTTC. This sequence encodes CSVAGSSYNEQFF.

V gene TRBV29-1 combines with J gene TRBJ1-2; D is unresolved. In germline, CDR1 is SQVTM, CDR2 ANQGSEA. The length of the CDR3 is 13 residues. Trimming pared 4 bases from V and 4 bases from J, leaving 13 bases between. CDR3 in DNA: TGCAGCGTTGGAACATCCGCCACCTATGGCTACACCTTC. Translation: CSVGTSATYGYTF.